Here is one T cell receptor (beta chain) with its context. Its specificity is not known. This sample was taken from a study of vaccination effects on CD4 cells after COVID-19. Study-level points and caveats: There was marked clonal contraction among infection- and vaccine-induced clones late after vaccination.

Trimming left V 6 bases short and J 6 bases short, with 7 bases between. The germline V gene encodes CDR1 MNHEY and CDR2 SVGAGI. The CDR3 has 11 residues. In the ViraFEST assay, antigen-specific CD4+ clonotypes were identified by expansion after peptide-pool stimulation. A roughly 10-day culture period preceded the isolation of CD4+ T cells. Recipients of the vaccine had no prior SARS-CoV-2 infection and negative nucleocapsid antibodies. IL-2 medium was substituted for half the medium on days 3 and 7. The table came from immunoSEQ multiplex PCR; TCRdb's copy has only in-frame clones and leaves some out. Of tens of thousands of clones listed, nearly 80% were seen once; the top ten hold approximately 6%.

The input for sequencing was CD4+ T cells from PBMCs cultured with HCoV-OC43 spike peptides, taken before COVID-19 vaccination. Subset denoted: HCoV-OC43 spike overlapping peptide pool stimulation. The sequence was collected from a human donor who received a COVID-19 vaccine. The V call is TRBV6-5, the J call TRBJ2-3, with D unresolved. The CDR3 region is CASRTRDTQYF. The CDR3 DNA follows: TGTGCCAGCAGGACACGGGATACGCAGTATTTT.